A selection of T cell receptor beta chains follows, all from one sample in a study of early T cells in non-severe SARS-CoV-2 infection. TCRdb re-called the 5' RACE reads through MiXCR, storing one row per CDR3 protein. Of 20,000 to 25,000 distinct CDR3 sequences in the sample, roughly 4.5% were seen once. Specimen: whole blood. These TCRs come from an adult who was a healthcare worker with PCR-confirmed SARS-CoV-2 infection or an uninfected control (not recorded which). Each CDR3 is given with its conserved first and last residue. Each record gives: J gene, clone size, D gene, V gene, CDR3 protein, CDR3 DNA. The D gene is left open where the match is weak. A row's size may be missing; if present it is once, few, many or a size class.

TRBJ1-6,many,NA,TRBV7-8,CASSFTETNNSPLHF,TGTGCCAGCAGCTTTACAGAGACCAATAATTCACCCCTCCACTTT
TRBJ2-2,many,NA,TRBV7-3,CASSLTGTNTGELFF,TGTGCCAGCAGCCTAACCGGGACCAACACCGGGGAGCTGTTTTTT
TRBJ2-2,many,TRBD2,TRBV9,CASSPRLAGATGELFF,TGTGCCAGCAGCCCCCGGCTAGCGGGGGCCACCGGGGAGCTGTTTTTT
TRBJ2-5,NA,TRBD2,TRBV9,CASSPSGGHSETQYF,TGTGCCAGCAGCCCTAGCGGGGGCCACTCGGAGACCCAGTACTTC
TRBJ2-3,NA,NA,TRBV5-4,CASNTRDWLTDTQYF,TGTGCCAGCAACACCCGGGACTGGTTAACAGATACGCAGTATTTT
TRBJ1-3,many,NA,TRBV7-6,CASSLGNWFGNTIYF,TGTGCCAGCAGCTTAGGGAACTGGTTTGGAAACACCATATATTTT
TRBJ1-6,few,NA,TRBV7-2,CASLRAYNSPLHF,TGTGCCAGTTTAAGAGCCTATAATTCACCCCTCCACTTT
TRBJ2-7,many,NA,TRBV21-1,CASSKEEEGAAVCAHYEQYF,TGTGCCAGCAGCAAAGAGGAGGAAGGGGCGGCCGTATGCGCCCACTACGAGCAGTACTTC
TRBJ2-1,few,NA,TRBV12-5,CASGSQNEQFF,TGTGCTAGTGGTTCCCAAAATGAGCAGTTCTTC
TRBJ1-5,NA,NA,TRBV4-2,CASSQDGLPHQPQHF,TGTGCCAGCAGCCAAGATGGTCTACCCCATCAGCCCCAGCATTTT